This TCR beta chain comes out of a study of vaccination effects on CD4 cells after COVID-19 (dated by TCRdb to between 2021 and 2022). Context from the whole study: Participants received two doses of either the BNT162b2 or the mRNA-1273 mRNA SARS-CoV-2 vaccine. In the study, cultures from other donors were sequenced using the Oncomine TCR Beta short-read assay on an Illumina iSeq 100. Pre-vaccine samples were collected from two convalescent patients 16 days and one week before the first dose, corresponding to 142 and 148 days after COVID-19 diagnosis. A total of over nine COVID-19 convalescent patients and several SARS-CoV-2-naive healthy vaccine recipients were included in the full study. In both COVID-19 convalescent patients and infection-naive vaccine recipients, the study compared SARS-CoV-2 spike-specific CD4+ TCR repertoires from before mRNA vaccination with those from after it.

The ViraFEST assay stimulated PBMC with viral peptide pools and then used TCR sequencing to identify antigen-specific CD4+ T cell clonotypes by expansion. After more than nine days of culture, CD4+ T cells were isolated with the EasySep CD4+ T cell isolation kit. PCR-confirmed SARS-CoV-2 infection had occurred in convalescent patients between March and December 2020, before the Alpha, Beta and Delta variants emerged in the United States. About 2.1 million PBMC per well were cultured with about 9.6 ug/ml peptides in IMDM containing around 5.3% human AB serum, about 9.6 IU/ml IL-2 and gentamicin. Half of the culture medium was replaced with fresh IL-2-containing medium on days 3 and 7. Unless noted otherwise, every peptide stimulation condition was grown in triplicate wells. Using Ficoll-Paque Plus gradient centrifugation, PBMC were separated from whole blood and then either used fresh or cryopreserved at -140C. The spike proteins of SARS-CoV-2 and of the common cold coronaviruses HCoV-NL63, HCoV-OC43 and HCoV-229E were spanned by overlapping peptide pools. The QIAamp micro DNA kit was used to extract genomic DNA from the cultured CD4+ T cells.

This clone was recorded only once. The antigen this receptor binds is unknown. Base qualities are not provided; no much larger clone lies one nucleotide away. Here is what the overall study found, with its caveats: In convalescent patients, the post-vaccine spike-reactive repertoire was composed mainly of new vaccine-induced clones that were largely distinct from infection-induced clones. Marked clonal contraction was observed in both infection-induced and vaccine-induced clones at late post-vaccination timepoints, consistent with waning T cell responses. The study was limited by a small number of convalescent patients and lacked early post-infection timepoints.

The CDR3 covers 13 residues, taking in both the cysteine and the phenylalanine. The DNA shown is the 39-base CDR3, in frame from base 1. V gives up 0 bases and J gives up 4 bases, and the segment between their germline ends measures 6 bases. In the germline V gene (reference sequence), CDR1 corresponds to GTSNPN and CDR2 to SVGIG. Library prep was done by the immunoSEQ multiplex PCR assay. DNA from the cultured and isolated CD4+ T cells underwent TCR beta CDR3 sequencing. The original pipeline was this. Non-productive TCR sequences were removed and reads were trimmed to the CDR3 region, keeping CDR3s of at least 7 amino acids. Antigen-specific clonotypes were identified using the MANAFEST web app by comparison of expansion in peptide wells against reference cultures. To count as positive, a clone had to show expansion at FDR<0.05 compared with the reference and with all other wells, an odds ratio above 5, and a frequency above 0.1% in two replicate wells. A clonotype was called cross-reactive if it was significantly expanded both in SARS-CoV-2 spike wells and in at least one common cold coronavirus spike condition. CDR3 similarity was assessed by Levenshtein distance using the stringdist R package, and unrooted trees were constructed with ape in R 3.6.1. This immuneACCESS table, as held by TCRdb, lists in-frame sequences with V and J called but not all clones. Of the missing ones, under half trace to an unresolved V gene in checked studies; the others have no known cause. V, J and clone size reflect that table, while D and trimming were determined from the DNA. The sample table lists around 26,000 clones, about four fifths of them with a count of one. The ten top clones hold approximately 16% of the sample.

Recombination joined TRBV30 with TRBJ2-2, with the D gene not confidently named. This receptor was obtained from a human donor who had a prior SARS-CoV-2 infection. Specimen: CD4+ T cells from PBMCs cultured with HCoV-NL63 spike peptides, collected before COVID-19 vaccination. Interpreted using the paper, the cell subset or site label stands for: HCoV-NL63 spike overlapping peptide pool stimulation. The CDR3 in this case is CAWSVLGTGELFF. The bases are TGTGCCTGGAGTGTACTGGGCACCGGGGAGCTGTTTTTT.